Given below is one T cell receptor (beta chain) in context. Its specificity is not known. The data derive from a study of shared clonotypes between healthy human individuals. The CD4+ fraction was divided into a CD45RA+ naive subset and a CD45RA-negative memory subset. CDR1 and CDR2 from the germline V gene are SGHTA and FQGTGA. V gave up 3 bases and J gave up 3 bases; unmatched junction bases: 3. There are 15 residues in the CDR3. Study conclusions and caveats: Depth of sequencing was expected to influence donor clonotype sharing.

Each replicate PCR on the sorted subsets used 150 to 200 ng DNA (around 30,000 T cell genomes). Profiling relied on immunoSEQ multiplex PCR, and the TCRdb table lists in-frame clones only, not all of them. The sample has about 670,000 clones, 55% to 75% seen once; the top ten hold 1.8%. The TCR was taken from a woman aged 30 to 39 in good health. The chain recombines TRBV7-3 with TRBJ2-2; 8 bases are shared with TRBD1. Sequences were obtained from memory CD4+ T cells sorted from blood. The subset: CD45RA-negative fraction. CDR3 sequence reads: CASSLTGVDTGELFF. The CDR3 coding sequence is TGTGCCAGCAGCTTGACAGGGGTCGACACCGGGGAGCTGTTTTTT.